Described below is a single T cell receptor beta chain sequence and its context. V lost 4 bases and J lost 3; bases outside the gene matches: 6. Germline CDR1 is SGHNT and CDR2 is YYREEE (reference sequence). The CDR3 length is 16 residues. The data were taken from a study of blood T cell repertoires in COVID-19. Sequencing was performed with immunoSEQ multiplex PCR; in TCRdb, only in-frame clones are kept and a portion is missing. The repertoire holds more than 45,000 clones, roughly nine tenths seen once, with approximately 8.4% in the top ten. The chain uses TRBV5-4 and TRBJ2-7; TRBD2 aligns across 14 bases. This receptor was taken from a woman in her 70s with active COVID-19. Sequencing was done on a sample of peripheral blood. CDR3 residues: CASSPGLAGVVYEQYF. The CDR3, as DNA: TGTGCCAGCAGCCCGGGACTAGCGGGAGTTGTCTACGAGCAGTACTTC.